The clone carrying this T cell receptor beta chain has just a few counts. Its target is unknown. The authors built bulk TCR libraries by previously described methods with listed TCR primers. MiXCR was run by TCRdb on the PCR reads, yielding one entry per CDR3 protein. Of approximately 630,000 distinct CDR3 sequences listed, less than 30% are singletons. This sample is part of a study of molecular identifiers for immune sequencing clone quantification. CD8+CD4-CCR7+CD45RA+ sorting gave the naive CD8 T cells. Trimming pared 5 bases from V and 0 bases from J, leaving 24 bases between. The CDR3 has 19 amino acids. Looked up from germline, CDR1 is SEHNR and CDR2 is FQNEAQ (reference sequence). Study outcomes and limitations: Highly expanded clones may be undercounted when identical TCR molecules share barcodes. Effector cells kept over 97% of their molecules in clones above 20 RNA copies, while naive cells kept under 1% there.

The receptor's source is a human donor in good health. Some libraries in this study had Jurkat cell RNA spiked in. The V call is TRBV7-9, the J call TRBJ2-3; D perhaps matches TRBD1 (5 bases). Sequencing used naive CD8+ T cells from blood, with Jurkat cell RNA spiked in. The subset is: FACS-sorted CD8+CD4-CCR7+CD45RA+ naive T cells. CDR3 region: CASSPAGARALGSTDTQYF. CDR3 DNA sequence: TGTGCCAGCAGCCCCGCTGGGGCCAGGGCACTTGGTAGCACAGATACGCAGTATTTT.